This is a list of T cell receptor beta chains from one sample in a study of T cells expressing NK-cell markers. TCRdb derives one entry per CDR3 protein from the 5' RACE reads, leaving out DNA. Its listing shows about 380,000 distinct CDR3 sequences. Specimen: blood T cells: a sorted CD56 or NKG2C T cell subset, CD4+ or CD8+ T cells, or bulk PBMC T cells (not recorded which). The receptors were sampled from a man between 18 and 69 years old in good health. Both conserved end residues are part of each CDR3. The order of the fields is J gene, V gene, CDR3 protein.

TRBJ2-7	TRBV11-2	CASSLVHRGTSGSYEQYF
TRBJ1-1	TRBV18	CASSPPVVGHTEAFF
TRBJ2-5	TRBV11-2	CASSRGRAGGKETQYF
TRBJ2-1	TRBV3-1	CASSQDRSTYNEQFF
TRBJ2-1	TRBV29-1	CSVGGTSGGSYNEQFF
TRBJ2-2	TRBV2	CASNLHRGARGDTGELFF
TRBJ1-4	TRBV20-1	CSAFMDRARGRLFF
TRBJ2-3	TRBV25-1	CASSAGTPHQYF
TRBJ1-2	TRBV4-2	CASSQGQGVGGYTF
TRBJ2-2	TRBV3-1	CASSQRRQSNTGELFF
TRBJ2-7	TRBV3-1	CASSQDPRTGGHSYEQYF
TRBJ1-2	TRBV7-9	CASTVGASWTF
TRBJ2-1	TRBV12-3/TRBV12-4	CASSTTGGEQFF
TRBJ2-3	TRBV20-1	CSAPSGARDTQYF
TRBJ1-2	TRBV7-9	CASSLEGWRNAYGYTF
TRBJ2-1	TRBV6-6	CASSWTGFGEQFF
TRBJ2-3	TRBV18	CASSPTLARASTDTQYF
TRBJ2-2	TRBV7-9	CASKLFGAGELFF
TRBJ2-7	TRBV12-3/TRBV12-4	CASRSATSGGSVYEQYF
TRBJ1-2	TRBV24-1	CATSDSTGNYGYTF
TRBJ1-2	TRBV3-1	CASSLGQPVYGYTF
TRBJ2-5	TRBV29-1	CSVDNRYQETQYF
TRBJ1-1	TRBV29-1	CSVEKGAGTEAFF
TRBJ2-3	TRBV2	CASTPQTTDTQYF
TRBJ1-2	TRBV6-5	CASSLQGGGEYGYTF
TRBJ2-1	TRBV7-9	CASSRRGDYNYNEQFF
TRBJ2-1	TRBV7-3	CASSHPAGDRGIIGQFF
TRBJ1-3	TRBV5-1	CASSLTGPYSGNTIYF
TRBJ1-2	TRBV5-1	CASSWEGQSYGYTF
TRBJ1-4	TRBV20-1	CSAGKNPGRSNEKLFF
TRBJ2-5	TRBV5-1	CASRFGGDGAQETQYF
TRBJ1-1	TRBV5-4	CASSLERAGTEAFF
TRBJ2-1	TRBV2	CASRGTSGGNEQFF
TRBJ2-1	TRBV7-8	CASSSGGRGFIYNEQFF
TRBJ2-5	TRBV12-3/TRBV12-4	CASSFSDRDQETQYF
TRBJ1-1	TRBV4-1	CASRNYGTENTEAFF
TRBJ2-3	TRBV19	CASSRGLAGLTDTQYF
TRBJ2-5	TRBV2	CASMGLGQETQYF
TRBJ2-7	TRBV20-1	CSAIGQGPVEQYF
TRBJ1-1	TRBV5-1	CASSLFRNLNTEAFF
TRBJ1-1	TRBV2	CASCHSILNTEAFF
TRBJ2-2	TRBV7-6	CASSEGLAGAGTGELFF
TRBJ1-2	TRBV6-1	CASSIAGAPGPGYTF
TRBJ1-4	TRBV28	CASRYAGGQGPYEKLFF
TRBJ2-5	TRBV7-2	CASSLGDSQETQYF
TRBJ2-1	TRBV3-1	CASSQMAGRGVNEQFF
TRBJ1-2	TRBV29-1	CSVEDLGQGYGYTF
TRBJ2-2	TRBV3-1	CASSQDLLAGGNTGELFF
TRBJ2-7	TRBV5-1	CASSPADRVGHEQYF